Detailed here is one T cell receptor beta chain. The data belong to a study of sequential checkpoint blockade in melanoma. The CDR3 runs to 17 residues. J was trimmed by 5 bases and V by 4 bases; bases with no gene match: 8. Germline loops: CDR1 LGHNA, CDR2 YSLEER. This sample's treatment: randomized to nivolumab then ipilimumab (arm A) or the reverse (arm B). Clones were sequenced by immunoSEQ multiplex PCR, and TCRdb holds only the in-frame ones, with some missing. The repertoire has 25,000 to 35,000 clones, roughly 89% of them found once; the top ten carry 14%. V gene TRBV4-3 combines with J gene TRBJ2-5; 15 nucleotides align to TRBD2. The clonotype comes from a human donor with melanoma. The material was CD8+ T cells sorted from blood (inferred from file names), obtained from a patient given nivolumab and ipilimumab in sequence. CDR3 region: CASSLGLAGGLGETQYF. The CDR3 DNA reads TGCGCCAGCAGCCTAGGACTAGCGGGGGGGCTTGGCGAGACCCAGTACTTC.